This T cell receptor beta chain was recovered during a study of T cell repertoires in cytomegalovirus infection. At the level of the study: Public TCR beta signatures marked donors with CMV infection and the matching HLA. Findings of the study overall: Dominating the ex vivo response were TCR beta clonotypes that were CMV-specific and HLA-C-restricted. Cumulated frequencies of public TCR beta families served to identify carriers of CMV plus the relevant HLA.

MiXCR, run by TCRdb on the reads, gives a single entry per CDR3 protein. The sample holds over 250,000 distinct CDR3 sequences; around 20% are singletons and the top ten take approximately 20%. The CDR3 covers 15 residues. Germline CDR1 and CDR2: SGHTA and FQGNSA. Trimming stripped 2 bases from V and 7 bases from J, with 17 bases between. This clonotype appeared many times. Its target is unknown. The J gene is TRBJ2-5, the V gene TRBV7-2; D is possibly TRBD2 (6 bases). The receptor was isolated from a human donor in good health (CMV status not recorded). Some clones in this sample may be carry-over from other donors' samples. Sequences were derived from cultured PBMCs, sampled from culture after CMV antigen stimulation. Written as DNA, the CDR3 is TGTGCCAGCAGCTTATTCGGGGTGCCCGGGGGGACCCAGTACTTC. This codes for CASSLFGVPGGTQYF. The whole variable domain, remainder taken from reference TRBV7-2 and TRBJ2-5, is GAGVSQSPSNKVTEKGKDVELRCDPISGHTALYWYRQSLGQGLEFLIYFQGNSAPDKSGLPSDRFSAERTGGSVSTLTIQRTQQEDSAVYLCASSLFGVPGGTQYFGPGTRLLVL.